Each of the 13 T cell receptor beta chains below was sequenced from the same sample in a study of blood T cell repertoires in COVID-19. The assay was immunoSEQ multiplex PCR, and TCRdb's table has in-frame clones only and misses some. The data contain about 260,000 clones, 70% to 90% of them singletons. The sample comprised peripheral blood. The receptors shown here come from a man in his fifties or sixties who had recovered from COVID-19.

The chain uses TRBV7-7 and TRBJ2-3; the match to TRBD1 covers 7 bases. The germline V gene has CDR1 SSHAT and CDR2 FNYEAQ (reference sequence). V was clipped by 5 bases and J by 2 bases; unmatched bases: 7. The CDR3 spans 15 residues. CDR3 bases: TGTGCCAGCAGCCGTGGACAGGCAAACACAGATACGCAGTATTTT. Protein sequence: CASSRGQANTDTQYF.

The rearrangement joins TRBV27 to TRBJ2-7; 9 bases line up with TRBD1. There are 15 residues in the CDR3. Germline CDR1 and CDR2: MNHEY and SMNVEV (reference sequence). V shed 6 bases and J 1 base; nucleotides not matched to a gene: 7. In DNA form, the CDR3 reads TGTGCCAGCAGGGTCCGGACAGGGGATTCCTACGAGCAGTACTTC. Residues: CASRVRTGDSYEQYF.

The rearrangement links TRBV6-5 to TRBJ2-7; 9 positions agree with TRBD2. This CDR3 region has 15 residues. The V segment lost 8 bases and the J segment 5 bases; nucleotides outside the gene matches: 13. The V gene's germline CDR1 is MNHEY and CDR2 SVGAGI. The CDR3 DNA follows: TGTGCCAGCTACCCGGGGGTAGCGGGAGTACACGAGCAGTACTTC. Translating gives CASYPGVAGVHEQYF.

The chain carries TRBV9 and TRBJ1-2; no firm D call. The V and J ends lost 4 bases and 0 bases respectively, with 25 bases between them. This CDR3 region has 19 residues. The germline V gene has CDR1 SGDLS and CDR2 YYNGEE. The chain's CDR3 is CASSHQRSDLLETNYGYTF. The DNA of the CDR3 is TGTGCCAGCAGCCACCAGAGGTCCGACCTATTAGAGACTAACTATGGCTACACCTTC.

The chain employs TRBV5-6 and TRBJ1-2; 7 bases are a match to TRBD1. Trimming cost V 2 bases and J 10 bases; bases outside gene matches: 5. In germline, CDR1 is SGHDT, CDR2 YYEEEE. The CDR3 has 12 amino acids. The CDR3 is CASSFDQGDYTF. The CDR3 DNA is TGTGCCAGCAGCTTTGATCAGGGGGACTACACCTTC.

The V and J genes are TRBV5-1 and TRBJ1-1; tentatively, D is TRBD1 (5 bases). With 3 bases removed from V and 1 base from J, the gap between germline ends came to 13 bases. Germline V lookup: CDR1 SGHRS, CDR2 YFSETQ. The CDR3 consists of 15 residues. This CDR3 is CASSWGGVKNTEAFF. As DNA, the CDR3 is TGCGCCAGCAGCTGGGGCGGTGTTAAGAACACTGAAGCTTTCTTT.

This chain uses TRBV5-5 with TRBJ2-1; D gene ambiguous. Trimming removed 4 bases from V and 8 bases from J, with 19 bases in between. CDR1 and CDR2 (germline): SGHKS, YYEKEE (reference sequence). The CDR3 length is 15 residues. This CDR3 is CASSKTGFGAYEQFF. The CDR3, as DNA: TGTGCCAGCAGCAAGACGGGTTTTGGTGCCTATGAGCAGTTCTTC.

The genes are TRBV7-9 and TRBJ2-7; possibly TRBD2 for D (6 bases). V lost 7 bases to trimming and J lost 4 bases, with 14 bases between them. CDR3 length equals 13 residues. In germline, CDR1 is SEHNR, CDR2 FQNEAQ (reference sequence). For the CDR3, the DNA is TGTGCCAGCAACCCAATTAGCGGATACGAGCAGTACTTC. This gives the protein CASNPISGYEQYF.

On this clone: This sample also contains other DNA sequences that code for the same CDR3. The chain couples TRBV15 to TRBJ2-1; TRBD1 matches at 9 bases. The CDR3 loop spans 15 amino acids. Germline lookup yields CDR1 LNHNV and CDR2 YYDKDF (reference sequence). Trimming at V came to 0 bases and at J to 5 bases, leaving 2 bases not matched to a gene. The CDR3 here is CATSREGQGHNEQFF. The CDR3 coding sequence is TGTGCCACCAGCAGAGAGGGACAGGGCCACAATGAGCAGTTCTTC.

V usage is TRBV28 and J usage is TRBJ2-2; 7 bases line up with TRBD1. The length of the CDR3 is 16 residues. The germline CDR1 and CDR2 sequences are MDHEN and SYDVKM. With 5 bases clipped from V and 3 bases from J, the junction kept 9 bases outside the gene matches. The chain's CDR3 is CASSRNRGTYTGELFF. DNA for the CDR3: TGTGCCAGCAGTCGAAACAGGGGAACGTACACCGGGGAGCTGTTTTTT.

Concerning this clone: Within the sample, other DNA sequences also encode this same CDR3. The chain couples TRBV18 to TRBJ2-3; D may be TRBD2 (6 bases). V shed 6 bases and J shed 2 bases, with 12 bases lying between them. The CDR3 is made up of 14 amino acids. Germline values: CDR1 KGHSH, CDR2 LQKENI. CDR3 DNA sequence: TGTGCCAGCTCCCTTGCGGGGACCACAGATACGCAGTATTTT. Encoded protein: CASSLAGTTDTQYF.

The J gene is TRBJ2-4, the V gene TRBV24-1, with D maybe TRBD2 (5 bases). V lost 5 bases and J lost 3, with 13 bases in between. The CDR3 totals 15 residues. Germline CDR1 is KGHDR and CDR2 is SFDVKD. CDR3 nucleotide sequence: TGTGCCACCAGTGCAGGTGAGGGTGGCAAAAACATTCAGTACTTC. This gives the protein CATSAGEGGKNIQYF.

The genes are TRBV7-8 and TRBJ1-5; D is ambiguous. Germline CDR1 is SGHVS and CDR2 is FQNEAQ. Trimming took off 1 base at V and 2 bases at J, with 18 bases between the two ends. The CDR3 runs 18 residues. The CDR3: CASSLENPRGRGNQPQHF. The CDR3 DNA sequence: TGTGCCAGCAGCTTAGAAAACCCGCGTGGGCGAGGCAATCAGCCCCAGCATTTT.